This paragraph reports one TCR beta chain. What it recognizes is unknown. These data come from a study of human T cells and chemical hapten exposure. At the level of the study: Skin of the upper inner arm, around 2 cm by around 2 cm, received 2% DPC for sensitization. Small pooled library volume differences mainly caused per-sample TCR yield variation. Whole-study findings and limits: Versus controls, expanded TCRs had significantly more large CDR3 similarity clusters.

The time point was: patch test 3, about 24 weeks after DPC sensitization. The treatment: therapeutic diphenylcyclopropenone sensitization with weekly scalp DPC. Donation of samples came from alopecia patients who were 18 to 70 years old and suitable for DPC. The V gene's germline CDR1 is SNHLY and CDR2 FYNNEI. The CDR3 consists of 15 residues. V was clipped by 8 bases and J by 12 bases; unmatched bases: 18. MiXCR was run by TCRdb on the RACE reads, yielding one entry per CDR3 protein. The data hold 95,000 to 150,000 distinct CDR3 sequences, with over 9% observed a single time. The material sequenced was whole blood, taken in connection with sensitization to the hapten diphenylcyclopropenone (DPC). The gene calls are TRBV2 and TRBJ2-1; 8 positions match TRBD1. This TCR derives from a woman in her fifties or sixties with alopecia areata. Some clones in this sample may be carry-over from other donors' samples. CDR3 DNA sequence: TGTGCCAGCCTACTGGGTAGACAGGGGTTTTCATGGCAGTTCTTC. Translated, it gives CASLLGRQGFSWQFF.